Listed here are 8 T cell receptor beta chains from one sample, sequenced in a study of control samples from healthy donors and cancer patients. Assay used: immunoSEQ multiplex PCR; TCRdb lists only in-frame clones, some missing. The data contain roughly 170,000 clones, over 80% of them seen just once; the ten biggest clones take up about 1.5%. The sample comprised blood. Every receptor here comes from a man aged 18-30 years in good health.

The chain is built from TRBV4-1 and TRBJ1-1, with 7 bases matching TRBD1. Trimming at V came to 0 bases and at J to 6 bases, leaving 4 bases not matched to a gene. Germline V lookup: CDR1 MGHRA, CDR2 YSYEKL. The CDR3 spans 14 residues. CDR3 loop: CASSQDGTGAEAFF. The DNA for the CDR3 is TGCGCCAGCAGCCAAGACGGCACAGGGGCTGAAGCTTTCTTT.

The chain couples TRBV27 to TRBJ2-3; D is ambiguous. The CDR3 extends over 16 amino acids. V gave up 6 bases and J gave up 0 bases, with 16 bases separating them. Germline V gene sequence: CDR1 MNHEY, CDR2 SMNVEV (reference sequence). The CDR3 DNA is TGTGCCAGCAGCCTAAATACTGACACTAGCACAGATACGCAGTATTTT. Protein sequence: CASSLNTDTSTDTQYF.

CDR3 DNA: TGTGCCAGCAGCTCGGGACAGGGCTTTTCTTCGGCCCTCCACTTT. Its translation is CASSSGQGFSSALHF. The chain joins TRBV7-2 to TRBJ1-6; 9 bases fit TRBD1. The length of the CDR3 is 15 residues. Germline CDR1 and CDR2: SGHTA and FQGNSA. Trimming cost V 4 bases and J 14 bases; bases outside gene matches: 12.

This chain connects TRBV5-1 to TRBJ2-7; TRBD1 matches at 11 bases. Per the germline V gene, CDR1 is SGHRS and CDR2 is YFSETQ. V was pared by 3 bases and J by 3 bases, with 5 bases of the junction left unmatched. The CDR3 is made up of 15 amino acids. CDR3 in DNA: TGCGCCAGCAGCTCCCCGGGACAGGGGGTCTACGAGCAGTACTTC. It encodes CASSSPGQGVYEQYF.

This clone was seen a single time. The rearrangement uses TRBV3-1 (or the pseudogene TRBV3-2) and TRBJ2-1; D gene uncertain. V was shortened by 0 bases and J by 1 base, with 7 bases between the two germline ends. Germline loops: CDR1 LGHDT, CDR2 YNNKEL (reference sequence). The CDR3 is made up of 15 amino acids. The CDR3 DNA sequence: TGTGCCAGCAGCCAAGATACGCTATCCTACAATGAGCAGTTCTTC. It yields the protein CASSQDTLSYNEQFF.

CDR3 loop: CASKYTWNSPLHF. CDR3 nucleotide sequence: TGTGCCAGCAAGTATACGTGGAATTCACCCCTCCACTTT. The gene calls are TRBV25-1 and TRBJ1-6; no clear D. Germline lookup yields CDR1 MGHDK and CDR2 SYGVNS. The V end was cut by 7 bases, the J end by 7 bases, with 11 bases between. This CDR3 contains 13 residues.

This chain uses TRBV24-1 with TRBJ2-3, with 9 bases that match TRBD1. CDR3 length: 16 residues. The V and J ends lost 7 bases and 4 bases, in that order; junction bases with no gene match: 11. CDR1 and CDR2 from the germline V gene are KGHDR and SFDVKD. As DNA, the CDR3 is TGTGCCACCAGCGCCCCCTGGACAGGGGAGGCAGATACGCAGTATTTT. Translated, it gives CATSAPWTGEADTQYF.

Here the CDR3 DNA reads TGTGCCAGCAGCTTAACGGGAGCTAATGAAAAACTGTTTTTT. Translated: CASSLTGANEKLFF. The rearrangement joins TRBV7-9 to TRBJ1-4; D remains unclear. The ends were cut back, 2 bases at V and 3 bases at J, with 7 bases in the middle. The CDR3 is made up of 14 amino acids. The germline gives CDR1 SEHNR, CDR2 FQNEAQ (reference sequence).